The clone carrying this TCR beta chain was observed a handful of times. The data belong to a study of CD8+ T cells in alopecia areata. This CDR3 has 15 amino acids. Germline V gene data show CDR1 as MGHDK and CDR2 as SYGVNS. J lost 7 bases, V lost 6 bases, and 9 bases had no gene match. Extracted from the samples, RNA was reverse transcribed into cDNA to serve as the sequencing template. The protocol was immunoSEQ multiplex PCR, while the TCRdb copy is restricted to in-frame clones and leaves out a portion. The sample includes 190,000 or so clones, around three fifths seen only once; the top ten take roughly 13%. Indicated treatment: oral pan-JAK inhibitor, 5-10 mg twice daily. Lesional scalp punch biopsies and peripheral blood were collected from alopecia areata patients.

Specimen: CD8+ T cells sorted from blood, collected at week 24, from a patient treated with tofacitinib. The chain combines TRBV25-1 with TRBJ2-5, with TRBD1 matching 12 bases. This TCR was sampled from a human donor with alopecia areata. The CDR3 DNA reads TGTGCCAGCAGCTTCCGGGACAGGGGGCGAGGGACCCAGTACTTC. Its translation is CASSFRDRGRGTQYF.